Sequencing of this T cell receptor (beta chain) was carried out in a study of beta chain features in type 1 diabetes. Germline V gene sequence: CDR1 SGHTS, CDR2 YDEGEE. With 4 bases removed from V and 2 bases from J, the gap between germline ends came to 13 bases. The CDR3 consists of 15 residues. Expressed TCRB transcripts were sequenced because the isolated RNA had all been reverse transcribed beforehand. Produced via immunoSEQ multiplex PCR; TCRdb's table is partial and in-frame only. The sample yields 250,000 or so clones, 27% seen once. The chain carries TRBV5-8 and TRBJ2-1; D is unclear. The TCR originated in a young man in good health. The sample was central memory CD4+ T cells from blood. CDR3 coding DNA: TGTGCCAGCAGCCAAGACATGACAACCTACAATGAGCAGTTCTTC. It translates to CASSQDMTTYNEQFF.